These 29 T cell receptor beta chains share one sample of origin, sequenced in a study of T cell responses to AZD1222 COVID-19 vaccine. The assay was immunoSEQ multiplex PCR, and TCRdb's table has in-frame clones only and misses some. The data show some 92,000 clones, roughly nine tenths seen once. Sample: peripheral blood, taken on day 0 of AZD1222 vaccination. All receptors come from an adult in good health.

The genes are TRBV29-1 and TRBJ1-5; D unclear. The CDR3 has 14 amino acids. CDR1 is SQVTM, CDR2 ANQGSEA, per germline. With 4 bases removed from V and 0 bases from J, the gap between germline ends came to 10 bases. As DNA, the CDR3 is TGCAGCGTTGCCACGGGTTATAGCAATCAGCCCCAGCATTTT. It is translated as CSVATGYSNQPQHF.

As DNA, the CDR3 is TGTGCCAGCAGCTTAGGACTAGCGGGAGTGGTTGAGACCCAGTACTTC. Amino acids: CASSLGLAGVVETQYF. The chain recombines TRBV11-2 with TRBJ2-5; TRBD2 agrees at 12 bases. V shed 1 base and J 5 bases; nucleotides not matched to a gene: 5. This CDR3 has 16 amino acids. Germline assignment: CDR1 SGHAT and CDR2 FQNNGV.

This clone appeared once. The chain is built from TRBV9 and TRBJ2-5; 11 nucleotides line up with TRBD2. V lost 4 bases, J lost 3 bases, and 8 bases stayed unmatched. This CDR3 has 16 residues. Germline V gene sequence: CDR1 SGDLS, CDR2 YYNGEE. DNA for the CDR3: TGTGCCAGCAGCCTCCTAACGGGACTAGCGGAAGAGACCCAGTACTTC. Amino acid sequence: CASSLLTGLAEETQYF.

This clone occurred once. V gene TRBV5-5 combines with J gene TRBJ2-7, with a weak D call TRBD2 (6 bases). Germline V gene sequence: CDR1 SGHKS, CDR2 YYEKEE (reference sequence). The germline V and J ends were trimmed by 3 bases and 3 bases, with 13 bases remaining between them. CDR3 length: 14 residues. The DNA for the CDR3 is TGTGCCAGCAGCTACCCGGGACTCGACTACGAGCAGTACTTC. Translated: CASSYPGLDYEQYF.

V usage is TRBV5-4 and J usage is TRBJ1-1; 7 bases align to TRBD1. The CDR3 extends over 14 amino acids. J was trimmed by 1 base and V by 3 bases; bases with no gene match: 3. Germline-derived CDR1 and CDR2 are SGHNT and YYREEE (reference sequence). Here the CDR3 reads CASSSDRRNTEAFF. The DNA of the CDR3 is TGTGCCAGCAGCTCGGACAGGCGGAACACTGAAGCTTTCTTT.

CDR3 sequence (DNA): TGTGCCTGGAGTGTCTCAGGCTATGGCTACACCTTC. Translating it yields CAWSVSGYGYTF. The chain has TRBV30 and TRBJ1-2; D gene unclear. Deletions cut 0 bases from V and 4 bases from J, with 6 bases between. CDR3 length: 12 amino acids. Per germline, CDR1 GTSNPN and CDR2 SVGIG (reference sequence).

The V gene is TRBV3-1 (or the pseudogene TRBV3-2), the J gene TRBJ1-1; D not certain. V was pared by 0 bases and J by 4 bases, with 9 bases between. Germline V gene data show CDR1 as LGHDT and CDR2 as YNNKEL (reference sequence). The CDR3 runs to 14 residues. The CDR3 protein is CASSQERRTTEAFF. The DNA of the CDR3 is TGTGCCAGCAGCCAAGAGCGGCGAACCACTGAAGCTTTCTTT.

The genes are TRBV10-3 and TRBJ2-5, with D maybe TRBD1 (6 bases). Trimming took off 7 bases at V and 5 bases at J, with 17 bases between the two ends. The CDR3 has 14 residues. Looked up from germline, CDR1 is ENHRY and CDR2 is SYGVKD. The CDR3 protein is CAIKKPGDGETQYF. The CDR3 DNA follows: TGTGCCATCAAAAAACCAGGGGACGGGGAGACCCAGTACTTC.

The chain employs TRBV12-3 or TRBV12-4 and TRBJ2-7; D ambiguous. V lost 1 base, J lost 7 bases, and 8 bases lay in between. CDR3 length: 12 amino acids. DNA for the CDR3: TGTGCCAGCAGTTTAGTTGACGGAGAGCAGTACTTC. Protein: CASSLVDGEQYF.

This chain uses TRBV7-9 with TRBJ2-5, with 9 bases matching TRBD1. Per the germline V gene, CDR1 is SEHNR and CDR2 is FQNEAQ (reference sequence). This CDR3 spans 14 amino acids. With V trimmed by 5 bases and J by 5 bases, 6 bases remained unmatched. The CDR3 reads CASSLTGGEETQYF. The CDR3 bases are TGTGCCAGCAGCCTAACAGGGGGCGAGGAGACCCAGTACTTC.

The chain recombines TRBV30 with TRBJ1-6, with 9 bases fitting TRBD1. V dropped 4 bases and J dropped 8; count of bases not matched to a gene: 12. Germline-derived CDR1 and CDR2 are GTSNPN and SVGIG (reference sequence). CDR3 length: 16 amino acids. The CDR3 nucleotides are TGTGCCTGGAAAGGGACAGGGTTTGGGAATGATTCACCCCTCCACTTT. It yields the protein CAWKGTGFGNDSPLHF.

The V gene is TRBV5-1, the J gene TRBJ1-1; a weak D match, TRBD1 (5 bases). This CDR3 region has 13 residues. Trimming took off 1 base at V and 1 base at J, with 5 bases between the two ends. Germline V CDR1 and CDR2: SGHRS, YFSETQ. The CDR3 loop is CASSLTGNTEAFF. CDR3 nucleotides: TGCGCCAGCAGCTTGACAGGGAACACTGAAGCTTTCTTT.

This clone showed up just once. The V and J genes are TRBV2 and TRBJ2-6; 7 bases match TRBD1. V dropped 6 bases and J dropped 0; count of bases not matched to a gene: 8. This CDR3 spans 17 amino acids. Germline CDR1 and CDR2: SNHLY and FYNNEI. The CDR3 nucleotides read TGTGCCAGCAGGGGACAGCATATTAGCTCTGGGGCCAACGTCCTGACTTTC. Its translation: CASRGQHISSGANVLTF.

V and J are TRBV19 and TRBJ1-2; D perhaps matches TRBD1 (6 bases). This CDR3 region has 14 residues. Trimming took off 2 bases at V and 8 bases at J, with 15 bases between the two ends. The germline V gene has CDR1 LNHDA and CDR2 SQIVND (reference sequence). CDR3 coding DNA: TGTGCCAGTAGTATACCTACACCAGGGGTCGGCTACACCTTC. Translation gives CASSIPTPGVGYTF.

V and J are TRBV28 and TRBJ2-2, with 10 positions matching TRBD1. From germline, CDR1 is MDHEN and CDR2 SYDVKM. This CDR3 has 16 amino acids. The ends lost 2 bases at V and 8 bases at J; junction bases unmatched: 8. This chain's CDR3 is CASSLIGQGGRGELFF. CDR3 DNA sequence: TGTGCCAGCAGTTTAATTGGACAGGGGGGTAGGGGGGAGCTGTTTTTT.

This clone was observed a single time. The rearrangement joins TRBV29-1 to TRBJ1-4; tentative D call: TRBD1 (5 bases). Germline lookup yields CDR1 SQVTM and CDR2 ANQGSEA. The CDR3 extends over 14 amino acids. Trimming shortened V by 5 bases and J by 7 bases, and 17 bases separated the two germline ends. The CDR3 nucleotides are TGCAGCGTTTCCTCGAGGGGTTGGGGTGAAAAACTGTTTTTT. This encodes CSVSSRGWGEKLFF.

V is TRBV7-2 and J is TRBJ1-2; TRBD1 is a possible D gene (5 bases). Germline V gene data show CDR1 as SGHTA and CDR2 as FQGNSA. V lost 5 bases, J lost 5 bases, and 15 bases lay in between. The CDR3 totals 14 residues. CDR3 sequence (DNA): TGTGCCAGCAGCCCGGCGGGGGGATGGTATGGCTACACCTTC. As protein: CASSPAGGWYGYTF.

The rearrangement uses TRBV12-3 or TRBV12-4 and TRBJ2-7; D might be TRBD1 or TRBD2, each matching 6 bases. This CDR3 is 11 amino acids long. Trimming pared 6 bases from V and 7 bases from J, leaving 10 bases between. The CDR3 DNA reads as TGTGCCAGCAGACTAGGGGGGGAGCAGTACTTC. Encoded protein: CASRLGGEQYF.

The chain uses TRBV15 and TRBJ1-1; no definite D call. Germline assignment: CDR1 LNHNV and CDR2 YYDKDF (reference sequence). Between the trimmed V and J ends, which lost 0 bases and 2 bases, there was a span of 4 bases. The CDR3 has 13 amino acids. The CDR3 is CATSRDYNTEAFF. The CDR3 DNA is TGTGCCACCAGCAGAGATTATAACACTGAAGCTTTCTTT.

The V gene is TRBV7-2, the J gene TRBJ1-2; 7 bases align to TRBD1. The CDR3 contains 16 residues. V lost 1 base and J lost 6; bases outside the gene matches: 11. The germline CDR1 and CDR2 sequences are SGHTA and FQGNSA. CDR3 nucleotides: TGTGCCAGCAGCTTAGACCCCAGGGGGGGAGAGGATGGCTACACCTTC. It translates to CASSLDPRGGEDGYTF. Together with reference TRBV7-2 and TRBJ1-2, the CDR3 gives the full variable domain: GAGVSQSPSNKVTEKGKDVELRCDPISGHTALYWYRQSLGQGLEFLIYFQGNSAPDKSGLPSDRFSAERTGGSVSTLTIQRTQQEDSAVYLCASSLDPRGGEDGYTFGSGTRLTVV.

The chain is built from TRBV3-1 (or the pseudogene TRBV3-2) and TRBJ1-2; D unclear. Per germline, CDR1 LGHDT and CDR2 YNNKEL (reference sequence). The length of the CDR3 is 15 residues. V gave up 1 base and J gave up 4 bases, with 13 bases separating them. DNA of the CDR3: TGTGCCAGCAGCCAAGTGGTTCTCGGAGCCTATGGCTACACCTTC. This sequence encodes CASSQVVLGAYGYTF.

To note about this clone: Other DNA sequences of this sample code for an identical CDR3. V is TRBV5-1 and J is TRBJ2-7; D gene uncertain. The CDR3 is 14 amino acids. Germline lookup yields CDR1 SGHRS and CDR2 YFSETQ. V gave up 0 bases and J gave up 0 bases, with 7 bases separating them. The CDR3 bases are TGCGCCAGCAGCTTGGGGCAGGCCTCCTACGAGCAGTACTTC. Translated: CASSLGQASYEQYF.

The V gene is TRBV4-2, the J gene TRBJ1-2; no clear D gene. Trimming took 0 bases from V and 0 from J, leaving 8 bases between them. Germline-derived CDR1 and CDR2 are LGHNA and YNFKEQ. CDR3 size: 15 residues. The CDR3 region is CASSQEGRPNYGYTF. The CDR3 coding sequence is TGTGCCAGCAGCCAAGAAGGGCGCCCTAACTATGGCTACACCTTC.

The rearrangement uses TRBV6-6 and TRBJ1-4, with a possible D match to TRBD1 (6 bases). CDR1 and CDR2 from the germline V gene are MNHNY and SVGAGI (reference sequence). V lost 8 bases to trimming and J lost 3 bases, with 13 bases between them. The CDR3 spans 14 residues. As DNA, the CDR3 is TGTGCCAGCGCACGGGGGGCCGCTAATGAAAAACTGTTTTTT. Its translation: CASARGAANEKLFF.

This clone appeared once. V and J are TRBV28 and TRBJ1-5; D may be TRBD1 (6 bases). This CDR3 contains 18 residues. V was trimmed by 6 bases and J by 0 bases, leaving 21 bases between them. Germline V gene sequence: CDR1 MDHEN, CDR2 SYDVKM. The CDR3 coding sequence is TGTGCCAGCAGCCCCCTCAGGGGAGGCGATAATAGCAATCAGCCCCAGCATTTT. Its translation: CASSPLRGGDNSNQPQHF.

CDR3 region: CASRAGGSTGELFF. CDR3 nucleotide sequence: TGTGCCAGTAGAGCGGGAGGGAGCACCGGGGAGCTGTTTTTT. V gene TRBV2 combines with J gene TRBJ2-2; the match to TRBD2 covers 10 bases. Germline V lookup: CDR1 SNHLY, CDR2 FYNNEI. The CDR3 sequence is 14 residues long. V dropped 9 bases and J dropped 4; count of bases not matched to a gene: 5. Variable domain in full (rest from reference TRBV2 and TRBJ2-2): EPEVTQTPSHQVTQMGQEVILRCVPISNHLYFYWYRQILGQKVEFLVSFYNNEISEKSEIFDDQFSVERPDGSNFTLKIRSTKLEDSAMYFCASRAGGSTGELFFGEGSRLTVL.

J is TRBJ2-3 and V is TRBV7-3; unclear D gene. The germline V gene has CDR1 SGHTA and CDR2 FQGTGA. This CDR3 comprises 14 residues. V lost 2 bases and J lost 4, with 10 bases in between. CDR3 nucleotide sequence: TGTGCCAGCAGCTTATCCGGTGTAGCAGATACGCAGTATTTT. It translates to CASSLSGVADTQYF.

The chain couples TRBV7-9 to TRBJ2-2; no firm D call. Trimming removed 3 bases at V and 0 bases at J, with 14 bases between. Germline V CDR1 and CDR2: SEHNR, FQNEAQ (reference sequence). CDR3 length: 17 amino acids. As DNA, the CDR3 is TGTGCCAGCAGCTTGCTACGGCAGCGCACGAACACCGGGGAGCTGTTTTTT. This gives the protein CASSLLRQRTNTGELFF.

This clone was recorded once. This chain uses TRBV5-1 with TRBJ1-2; D is perhaps TRBD1 (6 bases). The V end lost 6 bases, the J end lost 6 bases, and 18 bases lay between the germline ends. The germline V gene encodes CDR1 SGHRS and CDR2 YFSETQ. CDR3 size: 14 residues. Here the CDR3 reads CASNENPGVNGYTF. DNA for the CDR3: TGCGCCAGCAACGAGAACCCAGGGGTGAATGGCTACACCTTC.